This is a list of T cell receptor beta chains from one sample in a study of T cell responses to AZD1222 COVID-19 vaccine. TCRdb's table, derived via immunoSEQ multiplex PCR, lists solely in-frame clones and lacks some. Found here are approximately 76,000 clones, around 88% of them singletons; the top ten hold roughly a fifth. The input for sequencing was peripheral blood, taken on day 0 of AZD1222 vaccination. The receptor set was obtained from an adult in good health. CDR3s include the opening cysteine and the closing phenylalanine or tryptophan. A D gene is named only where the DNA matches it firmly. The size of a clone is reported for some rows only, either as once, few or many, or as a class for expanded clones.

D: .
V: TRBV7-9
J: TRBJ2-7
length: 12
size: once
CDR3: CASSLTTYEQYF
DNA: TGTGCCAGCAGCTTAACGACCTACGAGCAGTACTTC

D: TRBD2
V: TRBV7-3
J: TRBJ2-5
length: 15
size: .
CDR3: CASSLTGTSRETQYF
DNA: TGTGCCAGCAGCTTAACCGGGACTAGCCGAGAGACCCAGTACTTC

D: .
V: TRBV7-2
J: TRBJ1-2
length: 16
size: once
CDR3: CASSLARGEGAGGYTF
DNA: TGTGCCAGCAGCTTAGCGCGGGGGGAAGGGGCCGGAGGCTACACCTTC

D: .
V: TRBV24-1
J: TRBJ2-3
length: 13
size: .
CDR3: CASSGTSTDTQYF
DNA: TGTGCCTCCTCCGGGACTAGCACAGATACGCAGTATTTT

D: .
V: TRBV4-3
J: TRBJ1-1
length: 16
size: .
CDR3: CASSQDEGIRNTEAFF
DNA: TGCGCCAGCAGCCAAGATGAGGGAATAAGGAACACTGAAGCTTTCTTT

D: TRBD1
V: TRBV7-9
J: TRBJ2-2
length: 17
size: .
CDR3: CASKERGQGADTGELFF
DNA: TGTGCCAGCAAGGAACGGGGACAGGGGGCCGACACCGGGGAGCTGTTTTTT

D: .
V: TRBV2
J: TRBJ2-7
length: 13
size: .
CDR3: CASSGQSTYEQYF
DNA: TGTGCCAGCAGTGGACAGTCCACCTACGAGCAGTACTTC

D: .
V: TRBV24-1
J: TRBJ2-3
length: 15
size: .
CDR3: CATSDLLTSTDTQYF
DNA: TGTGCCACCAGTGACCTGCTAACTAGCACAGATACGCAGTATTTT

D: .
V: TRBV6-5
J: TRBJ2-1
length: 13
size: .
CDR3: CASSYAGYNEQFF
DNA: TGTGCCAGCAGTTACGCAGGGTACAATGAGCAGTTCTTC

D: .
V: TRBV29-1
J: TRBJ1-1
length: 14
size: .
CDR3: CSVGYGVRNTEAFF
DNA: TGCAGCGTTGGTTACGGGGTGAGGAACACTGAAGCTTTCTTT

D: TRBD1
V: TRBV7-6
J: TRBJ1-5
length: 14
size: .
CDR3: CASSPGQGFQPQHF
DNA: TGTGCCAGCAGCCCGGGACAGGGCTTTCAGCCCCAGCATTTT

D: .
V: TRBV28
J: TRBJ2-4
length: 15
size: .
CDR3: CASSPSQGGADIQYF
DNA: TGTGCCAGCAGTCCGTCACAGGGAGGAGCGGACATTCAGTACTTC

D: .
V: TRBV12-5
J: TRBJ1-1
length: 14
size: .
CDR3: CASGPGAANTEAFF
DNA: TGTGCTAGTGGTCCAGGTGCAGCTAACACTGAAGCTTTCTTT

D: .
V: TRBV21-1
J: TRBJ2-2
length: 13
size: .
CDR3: CAGPDRGTGELFF
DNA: TGTGCCGGCCCGGACAGGGGGACCGGGGAGCTGTTTTTT

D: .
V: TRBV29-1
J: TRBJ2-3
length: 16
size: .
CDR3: CSVAGTASGRTDTQYF
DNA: TGCAGCGTGGCCGGGACAGCTAGCGGGCGCACAGATACGCAGTATTTT

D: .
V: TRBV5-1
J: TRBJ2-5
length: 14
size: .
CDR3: CASSLGDPKETQYF
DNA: TGCGCCAGCAGCTTGGGAGATCCAAAAGAGACCCAGTACTTC

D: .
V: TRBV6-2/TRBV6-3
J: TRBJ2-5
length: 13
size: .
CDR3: CASSYLDQETQYF
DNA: TGTGCCAGCAGTTACCTAGACCAAGAGACCCAGTACTTC

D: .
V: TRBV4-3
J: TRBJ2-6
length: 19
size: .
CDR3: CASSQVSGSFSSGANVLTF
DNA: TGCGCCAGCAGCCAAGTTTCGGGGTCTTTTAGCTCTGGGGCCAACGTCCTGACTTTC

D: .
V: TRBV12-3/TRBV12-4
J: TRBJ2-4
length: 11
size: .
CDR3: CASRVFGTYTF
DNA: TGTGCCAGCAGGGTCTTCGGGACATATACCTTC

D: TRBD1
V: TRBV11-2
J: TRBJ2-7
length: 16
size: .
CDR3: CASSLGRGTAAYEQYF
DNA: TGTGCCAGCAGCTTAGGAAGGGGGACAGCAGCCTACGAGCAGTACTTC

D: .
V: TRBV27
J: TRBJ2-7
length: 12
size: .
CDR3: CASSLGGDEQYF
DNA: TGTGCCAGCAGTTTAGGGGGTGACGAGCAGTACTTC

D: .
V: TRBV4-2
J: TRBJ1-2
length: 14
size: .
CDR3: CASSRITGRYGYTF
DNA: TGTGCCAGCAGCCGAATAACAGGGCGTTATGGCTACACCTTC

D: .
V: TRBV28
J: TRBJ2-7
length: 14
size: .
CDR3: CASSNLRGPYEQYF
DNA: TGTGCCAGCAGTAATCTGAGGGGCCCCTACGAGCAGTACTTC

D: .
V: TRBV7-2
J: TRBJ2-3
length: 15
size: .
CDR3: CASSVEAGPTDTQYF
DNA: TGTGCCAGCAGCGTCGAGGCGGGACCCACAGATACGCAGTATTTT

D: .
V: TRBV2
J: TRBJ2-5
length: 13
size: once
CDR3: CASSARRGETQYF
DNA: TGTGCCAGCAGTGCCAGGAGGGGAGAGACCCAGTACTTC

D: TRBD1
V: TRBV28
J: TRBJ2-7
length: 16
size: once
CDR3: CASSFLSPGTGGEQYF
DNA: TGTGCCAGCAGTTTCCTCAGTCCCGGGACAGGGGGCGAGCAGTACTTC

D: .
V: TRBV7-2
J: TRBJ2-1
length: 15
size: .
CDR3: CASSYRALSYNEQFF
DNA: TGTGCCAGCAGCTACAGGGCCCTCTCCTACAATGAGCAGTTCTTC

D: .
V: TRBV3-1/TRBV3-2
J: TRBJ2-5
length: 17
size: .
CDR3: CASSQQSGTPGGETQYF
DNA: TGTGCCAGCAGCCAGCAGTCCGGGACCCCGGGCGGCGAGACCCAGTACTTC

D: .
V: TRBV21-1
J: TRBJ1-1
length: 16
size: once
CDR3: CASSKEPEGVNTEAFF
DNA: TGTGCCAGCAGCAAAGAGCCCGAGGGAGTGAACACTGAAGCTTTCTTT

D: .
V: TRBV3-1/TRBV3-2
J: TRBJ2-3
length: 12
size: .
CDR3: CASSQRPAAQYF
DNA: TGTGCCAGCAGCCAACGACCAGCTGCGCAGTATTTT

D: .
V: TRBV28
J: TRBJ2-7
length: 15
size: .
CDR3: CASSSLIDPANEQYF
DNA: TGTGCCAGCAGTTCCCTCATCGACCCGGCCAACGAGCAGTACTTC

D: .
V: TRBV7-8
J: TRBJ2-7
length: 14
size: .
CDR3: CASSLVALGYEQYF
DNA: TGTGCCAGCAGCTTAGTAGCGCTAGGATACGAGCAGTACTTC

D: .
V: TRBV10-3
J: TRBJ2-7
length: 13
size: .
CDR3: CAISAAGADEQYF
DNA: TGTGCCATCAGTGCTGCAGGGGCGGACGAGCAGTACTTC

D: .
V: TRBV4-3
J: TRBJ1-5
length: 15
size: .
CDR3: CASSQIRDGNQPQHF
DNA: TGCGCCAGCAGCCAGATCCGGGACGGTAATCAGCCCCAGCATTTT

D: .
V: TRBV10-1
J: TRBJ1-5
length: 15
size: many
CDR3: CASIDRGCSNQPQHF
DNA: TGCGCCAGCATAGATCGGGGGTGTAGCAATCAGCCCCAGCATTTT

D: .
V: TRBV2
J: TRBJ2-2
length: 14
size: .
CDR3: CASLRQANTGELFF
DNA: TGTGCCAGCTTGAGACAGGCCAACACCGGGGAGCTGTTTTTT

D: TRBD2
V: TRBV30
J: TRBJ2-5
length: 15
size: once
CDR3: CAWIPTSGRVGAQYF
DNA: TGTGCCTGGATACCGACTAGCGGAAGGGTTGGGGCCCAGTACTTC

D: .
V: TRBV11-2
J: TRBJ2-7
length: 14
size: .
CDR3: CASSLLGEPYEQYF
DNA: TGTGCCAGCAGCTTATTGGGGGAACCCTACGAGCAGTACTTC

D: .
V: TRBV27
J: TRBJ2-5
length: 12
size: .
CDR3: CASSIWGETQYF
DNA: TGTGCCAGCAGTATCTGGGGAGAGACCCAGTACTTC

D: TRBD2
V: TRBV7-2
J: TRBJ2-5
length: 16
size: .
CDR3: CASSLYRGGVGETQYF
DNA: TGTGCCAGCAGCTTATATCGGGGAGGGGTAGGAGAGACCCAGTACTTC

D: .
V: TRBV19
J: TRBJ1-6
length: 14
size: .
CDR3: CASAGTLRNSPLHF
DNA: TGTGCCAGCGCCGGGACGCTTCGGAATTCACCCCTCCACTTT

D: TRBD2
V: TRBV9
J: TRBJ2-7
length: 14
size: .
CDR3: CASSPGGAAYEQYF
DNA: TGTGCCAGCAGCCCCGGGGGGGCGGCCTACGAGCAGTACTTC

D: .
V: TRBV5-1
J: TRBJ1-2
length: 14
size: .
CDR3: CASSLSTVNYGYTF
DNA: TGCGCCAGCAGCCTATCGACAGTGAACTATGGCTACACCTTC

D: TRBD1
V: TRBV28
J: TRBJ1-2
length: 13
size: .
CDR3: CASSFDRVYGYTF
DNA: TGTGCCAGCAGTTTCGACAGGGTCTATGGCTACACCTTC

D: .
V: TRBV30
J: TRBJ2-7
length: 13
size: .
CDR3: CAWSVQGFGEQYF
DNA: TGTGCCTGGAGTGTGCAAGGGTTTGGCGAGCAGTACTTC

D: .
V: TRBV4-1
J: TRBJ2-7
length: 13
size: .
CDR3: CASRELAGREQYF
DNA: TGCGCCAGCAGAGAATTGGCGGGGCGCGAGCAGTACTTC

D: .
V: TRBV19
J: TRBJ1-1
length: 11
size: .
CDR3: CASRGYTEAFF
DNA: TGTGCCAGTAGGGGATACACTGAAGCTTTCTTT

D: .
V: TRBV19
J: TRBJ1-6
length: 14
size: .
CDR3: CASSVQGPNSPLHF
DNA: TGTGCCAGTAGTGTACAGGGTCCTAATTCACCCCTCCACTTT

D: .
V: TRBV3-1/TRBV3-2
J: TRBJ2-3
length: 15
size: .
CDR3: CASSQAGVHTDTQYF
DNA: TGTGCCAGCAGCCAAGCGGGGGTCCACACAGATACGCAGTATTTT

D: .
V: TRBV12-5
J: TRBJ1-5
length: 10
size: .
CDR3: CAPCRQPQHF
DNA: TGTGCTCCGTGCCGCCAGCCCCAGCATTTT

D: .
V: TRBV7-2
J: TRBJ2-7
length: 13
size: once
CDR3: CASSEGNSYEQYF
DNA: TGTGCCAGCAGCGAGGGGAATTCCTACGAGCAGTACTTC

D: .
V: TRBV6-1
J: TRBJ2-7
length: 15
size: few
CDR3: CASSEAPGGIYEQYF
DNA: TGTGCCAGCAGTGAAGCGCCCGGGGGCATTTACGAGCAGTACTTC

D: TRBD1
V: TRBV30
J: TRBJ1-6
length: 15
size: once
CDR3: CAWRGTGGRNSPLHF
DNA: TGTGCCTGGAGGGGGACAGGGGGAAGAAATTCACCCCTCCACTTT

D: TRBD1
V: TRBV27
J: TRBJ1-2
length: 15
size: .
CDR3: CASSFLGQGGNGYTF
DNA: TGTGCCAGCAGTTTCCTGGGACAGGGCGGAAATGGCTACACCTTC

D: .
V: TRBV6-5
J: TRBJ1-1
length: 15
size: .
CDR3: CASSYEGVGNTEAFF
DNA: TGTGCCAGCAGTTACGAGGGGGTTGGGAACACTGAAGCTTTCTTT

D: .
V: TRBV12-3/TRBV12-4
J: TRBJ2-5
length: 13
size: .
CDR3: CASTLSAVETQYF
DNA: TGTGCCAGCACCCTAAGCGCTGTGGAGACCCAGTACTTC

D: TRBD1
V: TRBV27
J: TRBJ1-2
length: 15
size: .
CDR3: CASTGGRGPNYGYTF
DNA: TGTGCCAGCACTGGGGGGAGGGGGCCTAACTATGGCTACACCTTC

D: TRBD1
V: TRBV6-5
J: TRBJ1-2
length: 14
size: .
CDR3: CASSYADREDGYTF
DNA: TGTGCCAGCAGTTACGCGGACAGGGAAGATGGCTACACCTTC

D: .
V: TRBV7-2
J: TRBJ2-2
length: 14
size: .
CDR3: CASSLAGLTGELFF
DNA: TGTGCCAGCAGCTTAGCAGGCCTCACCGGGGAGCTGTTTTTT

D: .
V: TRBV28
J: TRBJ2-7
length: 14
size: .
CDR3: CASSFSSLAIGQYF
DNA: TGTGCCAGCAGTTTCTCTAGCCTCGCCATCGGGCAGTACTTC